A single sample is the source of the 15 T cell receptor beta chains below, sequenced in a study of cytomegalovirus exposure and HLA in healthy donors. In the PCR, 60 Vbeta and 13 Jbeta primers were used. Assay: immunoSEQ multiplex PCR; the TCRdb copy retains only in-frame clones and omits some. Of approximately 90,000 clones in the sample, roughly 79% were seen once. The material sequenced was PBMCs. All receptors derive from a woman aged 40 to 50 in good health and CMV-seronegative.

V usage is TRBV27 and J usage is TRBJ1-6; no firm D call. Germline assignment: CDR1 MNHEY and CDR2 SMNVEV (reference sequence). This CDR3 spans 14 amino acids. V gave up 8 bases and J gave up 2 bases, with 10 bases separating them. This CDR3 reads CASCGHTYNSPLHF. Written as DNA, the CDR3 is TGTGCCAGCTGCGGCCATACCTATAATTCACCCCTCCACTTT.

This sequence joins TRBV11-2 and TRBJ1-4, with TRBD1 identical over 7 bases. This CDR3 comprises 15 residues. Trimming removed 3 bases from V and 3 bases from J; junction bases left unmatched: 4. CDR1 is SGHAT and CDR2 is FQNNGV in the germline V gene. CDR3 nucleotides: TGTGCCAGCAGCTTCAACAGGGGTTCTAATGAAAAACTGTTTTTT. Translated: CASSFNRGSNEKLFF.

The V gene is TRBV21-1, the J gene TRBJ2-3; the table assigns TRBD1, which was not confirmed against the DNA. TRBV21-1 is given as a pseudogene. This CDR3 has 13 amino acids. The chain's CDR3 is CASSRDNTDTQYF. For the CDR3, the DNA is TGTGCCAGCAGCCGGGACAACACAGATACGCAGTATTTT.

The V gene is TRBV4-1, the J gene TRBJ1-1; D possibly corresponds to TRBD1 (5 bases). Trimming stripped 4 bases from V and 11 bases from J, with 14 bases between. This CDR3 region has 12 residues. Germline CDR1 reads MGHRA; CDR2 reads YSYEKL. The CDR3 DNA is TGCGCCAGCAGCCCCGATTGGGGGGTGGCTTTCTTT. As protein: CASSPDWGVAFF.

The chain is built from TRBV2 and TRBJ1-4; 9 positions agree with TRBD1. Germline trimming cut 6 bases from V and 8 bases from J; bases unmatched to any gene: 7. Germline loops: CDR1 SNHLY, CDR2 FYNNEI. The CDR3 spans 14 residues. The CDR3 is CASRGQGWGEKLFF. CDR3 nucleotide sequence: TGTGCCAGCAGGGGACAGGGATGGGGAGAAAAACTGTTTTTT.

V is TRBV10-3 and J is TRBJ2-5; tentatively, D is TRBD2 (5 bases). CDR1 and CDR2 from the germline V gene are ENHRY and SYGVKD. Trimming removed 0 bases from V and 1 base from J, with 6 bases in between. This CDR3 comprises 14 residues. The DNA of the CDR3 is TGTGCCATCAGTGAGTCTGAGGGCCAAGAGACCCAGTACTTC. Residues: CAISESEGQETQYF.

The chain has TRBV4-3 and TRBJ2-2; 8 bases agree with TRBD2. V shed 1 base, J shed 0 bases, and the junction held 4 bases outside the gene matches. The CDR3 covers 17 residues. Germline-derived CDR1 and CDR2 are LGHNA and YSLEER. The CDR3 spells CASSQGFGGANTGELFF. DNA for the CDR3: TGCGCCAGCAGCCAAGGGTTCGGGGGGGCGAACACCGGGGAGCTGTTTTTT.

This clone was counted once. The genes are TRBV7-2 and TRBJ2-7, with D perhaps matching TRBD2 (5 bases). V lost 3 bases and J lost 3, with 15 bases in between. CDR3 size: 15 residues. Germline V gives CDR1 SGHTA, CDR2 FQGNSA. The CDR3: CASSFSTGAGYEQYF. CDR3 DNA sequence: TGTGCCAGCAGCTTCTCCACGGGTGCGGGCTACGAGCAGTACTTC.

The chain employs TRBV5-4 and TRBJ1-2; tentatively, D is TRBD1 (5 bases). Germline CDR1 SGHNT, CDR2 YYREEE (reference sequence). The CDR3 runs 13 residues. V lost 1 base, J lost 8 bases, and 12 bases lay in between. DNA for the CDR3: TGTGCCAGCAGCTTGTCCCAGGGTCAAGGCTACACCTTC. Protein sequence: CASSLSQGQGYTF.

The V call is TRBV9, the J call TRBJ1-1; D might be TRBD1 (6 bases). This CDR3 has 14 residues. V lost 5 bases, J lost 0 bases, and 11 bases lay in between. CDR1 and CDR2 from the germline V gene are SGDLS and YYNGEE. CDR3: CASSQGNMNTEAFF. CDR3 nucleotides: TGTGCCAGCAGTCAGGGGAATATGAACACTGAAGCTTTCTTT.

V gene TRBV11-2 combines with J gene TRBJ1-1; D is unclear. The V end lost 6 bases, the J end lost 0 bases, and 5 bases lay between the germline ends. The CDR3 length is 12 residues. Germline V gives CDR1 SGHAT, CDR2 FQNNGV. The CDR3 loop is CASRYLNTEAFF. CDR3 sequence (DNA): TGTGCCAGCAGGTACTTGAACACTGAAGCTTTCTTT.

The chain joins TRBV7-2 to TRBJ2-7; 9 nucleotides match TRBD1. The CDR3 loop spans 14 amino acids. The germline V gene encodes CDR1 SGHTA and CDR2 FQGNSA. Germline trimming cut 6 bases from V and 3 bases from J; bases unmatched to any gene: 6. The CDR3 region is CASSRQGDLYEQYF. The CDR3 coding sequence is TGTGCCAGCAGTCGACAGGGGGACCTCTACGAGCAGTACTTC. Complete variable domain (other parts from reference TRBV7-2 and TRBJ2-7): GAGVSQSPSNKVTEKGKDVELRCDPISGHTALYWYRQSLGQGLEFLIYFQGNSAPDKSGLPSDRFSAERTGGSVSTLTIQRTQQEDSAVYLCASSRQGDLYEQYFGPGTRLTVT.

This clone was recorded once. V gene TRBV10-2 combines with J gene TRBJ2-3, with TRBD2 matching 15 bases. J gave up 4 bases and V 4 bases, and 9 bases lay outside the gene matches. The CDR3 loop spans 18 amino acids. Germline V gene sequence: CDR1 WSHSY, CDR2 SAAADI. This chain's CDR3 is CASSGVGLAGGRADTQYF. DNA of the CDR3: TGCGCCAGCAGTGGAGTCGGACTAGCGGGGGGGCGGGCAGATACGCAGTATTTT.

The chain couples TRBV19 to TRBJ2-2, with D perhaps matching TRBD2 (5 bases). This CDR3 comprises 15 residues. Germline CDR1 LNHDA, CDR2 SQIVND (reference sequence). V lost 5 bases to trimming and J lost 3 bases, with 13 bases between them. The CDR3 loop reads CASSPRGWYTGELFF. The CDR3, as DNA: TGTGCCAGTAGTCCCCGAGGGTGGTACACCGGGGAGCTGTTTTTT. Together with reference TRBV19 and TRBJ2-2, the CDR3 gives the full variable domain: DGGITQSPKYLFRKEGQNVTLSCEQNLNHDAMYWYRQDPGQGLRLIYYSQIVNDFQKGDIAEGYSVSREKKESFPLTVTSAQKNPTAFYLCASSPRGWYTGELFFGEGSRLTVL.

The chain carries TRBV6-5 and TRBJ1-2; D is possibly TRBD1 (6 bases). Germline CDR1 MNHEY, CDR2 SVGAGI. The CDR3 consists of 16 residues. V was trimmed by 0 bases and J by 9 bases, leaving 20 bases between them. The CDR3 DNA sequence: TGTGCCAGCAGTTACTCTGGGAGTACTAAACAGGGTAGCTACACCTTC. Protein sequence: CASSYSGSTKQGSYTF.